This passage covers 6 T cell receptor beta chains from one sample sequenced in a study of preoperative IRX-2 immunotherapy in early breast cancer. The treatment: preoperative locoregional IRX-2 cytokine immunotherapy. Assay used: immunoSEQ multiplex PCR; TCRdb lists only in-frame clones, some missing. The sample consists of 40,000 to 45,000 clones, 60% to 85% of them appearing once. This sample comprised tumor tissue, obtained after IRX-2 immunotherapy. The receptors originated from a human donor with breast cancer.

The rearrangement joins TRBV19 to TRBJ2-2; no clear D. V shed 3 bases and J shed 4 bases, with 9 bases lying between them. The CDR3 covers 14 residues. CDR1 is LNHDA, CDR2 SQIVND, per germline (reference sequence). CDR3: CASSMGQPTGELFF. The CDR3 coding sequence is TGTGCCAGTAGTATGGGTCAGCCCACCGGGGAGCTGTTTTTT.

As for this clone: A read error may account for a junction end that differs from germline. There is an ambiguous or unread base here, so the residue it gives is written X. This chain uses TRBV6-8 with TRBJ2-5, with D perhaps TRBD1 (6 bases). Germline V gene lookup returns CDR1 MNHGY and CDR2 SAAAGT. This CDR3 is built from 15 residues. The CDR3 coding sequence is TGTGCCRGCAGCCGGACTGGGACATATCAAGAGACTCAGTACTTC. Its protein is CAXSRTGTYQETQYF.

The V call is TRBV6-8, the J call TRBJ1-6; no clear D gene. The ends were cut back, 6 bases at V and 2 bases at J, with 11 bases in the middle. The CDR3 runs to 15 residues. Germline CDR1 MNHGY, CDR2 SAAAGT. CDR3 DNA: TGTGCCAGCAGCCCCTTGGGTCCCTATAATTCACCCCTCCACTTT. This sequence encodes CASSPLGPYNSPLHF.

This chain links TRBV18 with TRBJ2-5, with D maybe TRBD2 (6 bases). Germline V gene lookup returns CDR1 KGHSH and CDR2 LQKENI. The CDR3 runs 13 residues. V was clipped by 6 bases and J by 2 bases, with 10 bases between them. CDR3 loop: CASSMGLQETQYF. The CDR3 DNA reads as TGTGCCAGCTCTATGGGACTTCAAGAGACCCAGTACTTC.

The chain carries TRBV6-8 and TRBJ2-7, with a possible D match to TRBD2 (5 bases). From germline, CDR1 is MNHGY and CDR2 SAAAGT. The V end lost 10 bases, the J end lost 1 base, and 20 bases lay between the germline ends. The CDR3 is 15 amino acids. The DNA of the CDR3 is TGTGCCACCCAGGACTTTAGGCGTACTTCCTACGAGCAGTACTTC. This codes for CATQDFRRTSYEQYF.

Concerning this clone: At one boundary the junction diverges from the germline segment, which might be a read error. V usage is TRBV11-3 and J usage is TRBJ1-1; 8 nucleotides agree with TRBD1. The germline V gene has CDR1 SGHNT and CDR2 YENEEA. This CDR3 comprises 15 residues. The CDR3 DNA reads TGTGCCAGCAGCCAGCCGACAGGGGTGAAGACTGAAGCTTTCTTT. This encodes CASSQPTGVKTEAFF.